This record concerns one T cell receptor (beta chain) sequence. Its antigen is currently unknown. Use of 60 Vbeta and 13 Jbeta primers characterized the PCR. Original processing methods: The authors later counted 75 million to 90 million unique TCR beta chains, 9.5 million to 13 million of them shared. Profiling relied on immunoSEQ multiplex PCR, and the TCRdb table lists in-frame clones only, not all of them. V and J calls and clone size follow that table, whereas D and trimming were derived from the DNA. The sample has 130,000 to 150,000 clones, around 72% seen once. The data derive from a study of cytomegalovirus exposure and HLA in healthy donors. The study, taken as a whole, reports: Common viral pathogens seemed, in a later analysis, to connect with several of the most significant clusters. With further analysis later on, most CMV-associated TCR beta chains appeared HLA-restricted.

The CDR3 loop spans 15 amino acids. Germline V gene lookup returns CDR1 MNHEY and CDR2 SVGAGI. V dropped 6 bases and J dropped 2; count of bases not matched to a gene: 7. This sequence joins TRBV6-5 and TRBJ2-1; 7 nucleotides align to TRBD1. This receptor was obtained from a man between 35 and 55 years old in good health and CMV-seronegative. The sample was PBMCs. DNA for the CDR3: TGTGCCAGCAGCCCCGGACAGGTGCCCTACAATGAGCAGTTCTTC. Its translation is CASSPGQVPYNEQFF.